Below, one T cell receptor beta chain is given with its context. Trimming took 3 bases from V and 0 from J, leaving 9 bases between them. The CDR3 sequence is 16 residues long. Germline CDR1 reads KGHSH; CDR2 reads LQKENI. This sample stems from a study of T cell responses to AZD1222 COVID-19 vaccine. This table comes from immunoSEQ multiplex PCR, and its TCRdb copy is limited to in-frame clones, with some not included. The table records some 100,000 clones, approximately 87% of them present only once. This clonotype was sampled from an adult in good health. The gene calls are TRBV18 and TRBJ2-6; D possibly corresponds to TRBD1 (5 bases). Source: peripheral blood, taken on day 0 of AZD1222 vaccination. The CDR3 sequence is CASSPRQGSGANVLTF. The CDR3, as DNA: TGTGCCAGCTCACCGCGGCAGGGCTCTGGGGCCAACGTCCTGACTTTC.